The rows below give T cell receptor beta chains drawn from one sample of a study of cytomegalovirus exposure and HLA in healthy donors. Here immunoSEQ multiplex PCR was the method, and the copy in TCRdb shows in-frame clones only, minus some. The table has 95,000 to 150,000 clones, approximately 80% seen once. Source material: PBMCs. The receptors derive from a female donor in good health and CMV-seropositive. Both conserved end residues are part of each CDR3. A D gene is named only where the DNA matches it firmly. A clone size is listed for some rows: how often the clone was seen (once, few, many), or a class if it is expanded.

cdr3_nt	cdr3_aa	d_call	clone_size	v_call	j_call
TGCGCCAGCAGCCAAGATAGTGTAGCCGTGGGCCCAGGGGGAGAGACCCAGTACTTC	CASSQDSVAVGPGGETQYF	TRBD1	.	TRBV4-1	TRBJ2-5
TGTGCCAGCAGTTCGAATACCGGGACAACTAATTCACCCCTCCACTTT	CASSSNTGTTNSPLHF	.	.	TRBV6-5	TRBJ1-6
TGTGCCAGCAGCTTAGGGCTGTTCCTCAATCAGCCCCAGCATTTT	CASSLGLFLNQPQHF	.	.	TRBV7-2	TRBJ1-5
TGTGCCTGGAGTGGTCCCGGGACAGGCCCAATAGCCTATGGCTACACCTTC	CAWSGPGTGPIAYGYTF	TRBD1	once	TRBV30	TRBJ1-2
TGTGCCAGCAGCTCCTTGGGGGGGCCCGGCGACGAGCAGTTCTTC	CASSSLGGPGDEQFF	.	.	TRBV7-2	TRBJ2-1
TGCAGCGTTGAGACAGGGGGCGCGGATACGCAGTATTTT	CSVETGGADTQYF	TRBD1	.	TRBV29-1	TRBJ2-3
TGTGCCTGGAGTGTCCTGCAGGGCTATGGCTACACCTTC	CAWSVLQGYGYTF	.	.	TRBV30	TRBJ1-2
TGTGCCAGCAGCCAAGGGACAGGGGAGTTACCCCTCCACTTT	CASSQGTGELPLHF	TRBD1	.	TRBV14	TRBJ1-6
TGTGCCAGCAGCTTGGCGGGACCCCTTGGGACTGAAGCTTTCTTT	CASSLAGPLGTEAFF	.	.	TRBV7-3	TRBJ1-1
TGTGCCAGCAGCCACGACCGGGACAGGCACCACGAGCAGTACTTC	CASSHDRDRHHEQYF	TRBD1	.	TRBV14	TRBJ2-7
TGTGCCAGCTGGTGGGGGACAATGAACACTGAAGCTTTCTTT	CASWWGTMNTEAFF	.	.	TRBV2	TRBJ1-1
TGTGCCAGCCGGGACAGTCCAACTAATGAAAAACTGTTTTTT	CASRDSPTNEKLFF	TRBD1	.	TRBV19	TRBJ1-4
TGTGCCAGCAGCTCGGGGGGCGAGCAGTACTTC	CASSSGGEQYF	TRBD2	once	TRBV13	TRBJ2-7
TGTGCCAGCGTGGATGGGGGGGCTGGGGCCAACGTCCTGACTTTC	CASVDGGAGANVLTF	TRBD2	.	TRBV6-1	TRBJ2-6
TGTGCCACCAGCAGGGGTCCCGGGACAGGGGACCACGAGCAGTACTTC	CATSRGPGTGDHEQYF	TRBD1	.	TRBV15	TRBJ2-7
TGCGCCAGCAGCAACGACAGCCCCCGGGCCGGGGAGCTGTTTTTT	CASSNDSPRAGELFF	.	.	TRBV5-1	TRBJ2-2
TGTGCTAGCAGGGCGGGGTGGGATCAGCCCCAGCATTTT	CASRAGWDQPQHF	.	once	TRBV12-5	TRBJ1-5